This T cell receptor beta chain was captured by sequencing in a study of regulatory T cells in long-lasting Graves disease. Study-wide results and limits: The persistent group shared 2,500 to 3,000 public clonotypes, more than the approximately 890 shared by new patients.

The TCR beta library used iRepertoire HTBI primers with Arm-PCR amplification of CDR3. Using its own MiXCR run on the multiplex PCR reads, TCRdb lists one record per CDR3 protein. The table shows some 370,000 distinct CDR3 sequences, with 12% occurring only once. Regarding time point: newly diagnosed GD, antithyroid drugs for less than 3 months. Generation of the TCR library employed RNA extracted from PBMCs. This clonotype has ten or more counts. Its target is unknown. V was shortened by 2 bases and J by 1 base, with 8 bases between the two germline ends. The CDR3 is 14 residues long. CDR1 and CDR2 (germline): SGHTA, FQGNSA. These data also featured in a second study, about T cells in Graves' hyperthyroidism and ophthalmopathy.

The specimen comprised peripheral blood mononuclear cells (PBMCs), sampled at new diagnosis, from a patient treated with antithyroid drugs. The origin of this receptor is a woman aged 18 to 35 with Graves disease. The genes are TRBV7-2 and TRBJ2-5; no reliable D call. CDR3 sequence reads: CASSLISSQETQYF. CDR3 bases: TGTGCCAGCAGCTTAATTTCCAGCCAAGAGACCCAGTACTTC. Together with reference TRBV7-2 and TRBJ2-5, the CDR3 gives the full variable domain: GAGVSQSPSNKVTEKGKDVELRCDPISGHTALYWYRQSLGQGLEFLIYFQGNSAPDKSGLPSDRFSAERTGGSVSTLTIQRTQQEDSAVYLCASSLISSQETQYFGPGTRLLVL.